One and the same sample provided the 23 T cell receptor beta chains below, sequenced in a study of shared clonotypes between healthy human individuals. Generated by immunoSEQ multiplex PCR, the TCRdb table keeps only in-frame clones and is missing some. This sample has a few million clones; just over 90% occur once, and the top ten carry about 0.13%. The sequenced sample consisted of naive CD4+ T cells sorted from blood. Subset defined: CD45RA+ positively selected. These receptors all come from a man aged 18 to 30 in good health.

As for this clone: Other DNA sequences in the same sample also yield this CDR3. The chain joins TRBV11-3 to TRBJ2-7, with D uncertain. Trimming removed 1 base from V and 1 base from J, with 5 bases in between. This CDR3 has 13 residues. Per germline, CDR1 SGHNT and CDR2 YENEEA. The CDR3 DNA reads TGTGCCAGCAGCTTAGGGGGTTCCTACGAGCAGTACTTC. This translates into CASSLGGSYEQYF. The full variable domain, with the rest looked up from reference TRBV11-3 and TRBJ2-7, is EAGVVQSPRYKIIEKKQPVAFWCNPISGHNTLYWYLQNLGQGPELLIRYENEEAVDDSQLPKDRFSAERLKGVDSTLKIQPAELGDSAVYLCASSLGGSYEQYFGPGTRLTVT.

This chain's CDR3 is CASSPQPGQSYNEQFF. The CDR3 DNA is TGCGCCAGCAGCCCGCAGCCGGGACAGTCTTACAATGAGCAGTTCTTC. The V and J genes are TRBV4-1 and TRBJ2-1; TRBD1 matches 7 bases. CDR3 length equals 16 residues. Germline V gene lookup returns CDR1 MGHRA and CDR2 YSYEKL. V was clipped by 4 bases and J by 4 bases; unmatched bases: 10.

The CDR3 DNA is TGTGCCAGCAGTTTTTCTTATACATTACACACTGAAGCTTTCTTT. It translates to CASSFSYTLHTEAFF. The gene calls are TRBV28 and TRBJ1-1; no clear D gene. The CDR3 runs 15 residues. Germline assignment: CDR1 MDHEN and CDR2 SYDVKM. Trimming cost V 3 bases and J 3 bases, with 14 bases left between them.

The rearrangement joins TRBV2 to TRBJ2-7, with D possibly TRBD2 on 6 matching bases. The CDR3 covers 12 residues. V was shortened by 2 bases and J by 5 bases, with 7 bases between the two germline ends. Germline V gene data show CDR1 as SNHLY and CDR2 as FYNNEI. The CDR3 sequence is CASSETSNEQYF. The DNA of the CDR3 is TGTGCCAGCAGTGAAACTAGCAACGAGCAGTACTTC.

The chain is built from TRBV6-5 and TRBJ1-6; 8 bases align to TRBD1. The germline CDR1 and CDR2 sequences are MNHEY and SVGAGI. J lost 6 bases, V lost 0 bases, and 4 bases had no gene match. This CDR3 is 16 amino acids long. The CDR3 spells CASSYSDRVGNSPLHF. The CDR3 DNA reads TGTGCCAGCAGTTACTCGGACAGGGTTGGTAATTCACCCCTCCACTTT.

The rearrangement joins TRBV6-5 to TRBJ2-5, with 10 bases identical to TRBD2. Judging by the DNA end, TRBJ2-7 fits better; the J call may be wrong. This CDR3 is built from 15 residues. Germline values: CDR1 MNHEY, CDR2 SVGAGI. The CDR3 spells CASSQGGLAPYEQYF. CDR3 in DNA: TGTGCCAGCAGCCAGGGGGGACTAGCGCCCTACGAGCAGTACTTC.

Of note for this clone: In the same sample, other DNA sequences code for this CDR3. CDR3 in amino acids: CASSLGGGGSYEQYF. The DNA of the CDR3 is TGTGCCAGCAGCCTCGGTGGAGGGGGTTCCTACGAGCAGTACTTC. V is TRBV6-5 and J is TRBJ2-7; D assignment may be TRBD1 or TRBD2 (6 bases each). V lost 6 bases to trimming and J lost 1 base, with 16 bases between them. The CDR3 is made up of 15 amino acids. Germline assignment: CDR1 MNHEY and CDR2 SVGAGI.

The rearrangement links TRBV5-6 to TRBJ2-1; 9 positions match TRBD1. The germline V gene encodes CDR1 SGHDT and CDR2 YYEEEE. The CDR3 is 14 amino acids. The trim removed 4 bases at V and 8 bases at J, leaving 7 bases unmatched. The CDR3 loop is CASSIGQGKYEQFF. CDR3 coding DNA: TGTGCCAGCAGCATTGGACAGGGGAAGTATGAGCAGTTCTTC.

The CDR3 coding sequence is TGTGCCAGCAGCTTAGGGCGGGTGAACACTGAAGCTTTCTTT. Its translation is CASSLGRVNTEAFF. The chain links TRBV11-2 to TRBJ1-1; D is unclear. V dropped 1 base and J dropped 0 bases, with 6 bases sitting between them. Germline V CDR1 and CDR2: SGHAT, FQNNGV. The CDR3 runs 14 residues.

This clone was recorded only once. The chain recombines TRBV6-1 with TRBJ1-5; D is uncertain. This CDR3 contains 12 residues. Germline assignment: CDR1 MNHNS and CDR2 SASEGT. The V end lost 6 bases, the J end lost 5 bases, and 8 bases lay between the germline ends. The chain's CDR3 is CASSNRHQPQHF. The CDR3 DNA follows: TGTGCCAGCAGCAACAGACATCAGCCCCAGCATTTT.

The J gene is TRBJ1-2, the V gene TRBV2, with D maybe TRBD1 (6 bases). Trimming took 2 bases from V and 8 from J, leaving 15 bases between them. The CDR3 runs 14 residues. The germline V gene has CDR1 SNHLY and CDR2 FYNNEI. The chain's CDR3 is CASSESGAVRGYTF. CDR3 nucleotides: TGTGCCAGCAGTGAATCGGGGGCAGTTAGGGGCTACACCTTC.

In the case of this clone: In the same sample, other DNA sequences code for this CDR3. The rearrangement uses TRBV18 and TRBJ1-1; the D gene is possibly TRBD1 (5 bases). V lost 0 bases and J lost 2, with 7 bases in between. Germline CDR1 KGHSH, CDR2 LQKENI. The CDR3 sequence is 14 residues long. CDR3 DNA sequence: TGTGCCAGCTCACCACCGACAGCTAACACTGAAGCTTTCTTT. This translates into CASSPPTANTEAFF. Variable domain in full (rest from reference TRBV18 and TRBJ1-1): NAGVMQNPRHLVRRRGQEARLRCSPMKGHSHVYWYRQLPEEGLKFMVYLQKENIIDESGMPKERFSAEFPKEGPSILRIQQVVRGDSAAYFCASSPPTANTEAFFGQGTRLTVV.

V usage is TRBV21-1 and J usage is TRBJ2-7; the table names TRBD1, a call not compared with the DNA. TRBV21-1 has pseudogene status. This CDR3 spans 11 amino acids. CDR3 region: CASSFLGQGKF. CDR3 sequence (DNA): TGTGCCAGCAGTTTTTTGGGACAGGGTAAATTT.

The chain has TRBV5-4 and TRBJ1-3, with unresolved D. Per germline, CDR1 SGHNT and CDR2 YYREEE (reference sequence). This CDR3 contains 14 residues. Trimming stripped 4 bases from V and 0 bases from J, with 8 bases between. CDR3 in amino acids: CASSPMGSGNTIYF. CDR3 in DNA: TGTGCCAGCAGCCCAATGGGCTCTGGAAACACCATATATTTT.

V and J are TRBV6-5 and TRBJ2-5; D is undetermined. Germline V gives CDR1 MNHEY, CDR2 SVGAGI. Trimming removed 0 bases from V and 1 base from J, with 9 bases in between. This CDR3 comprises 15 residues. The CDR3 DNA follows: TGTGCCAGCAGTTACTCGTGGGTTACCCAAGAGACCCAGTACTTC. It codes for CASSYSWVTQETQYF.

The rearrangement uses TRBV2 and TRBJ1-4, with a possible D match to TRBD1 (5 bases). CDR1 and CDR2 (germline): SNHLY, FYNNEI. The V gene lost 1 base and the J gene lost 3 bases, with 9 bases spanning the gap. The CDR3 consists of 15 residues. CDR3 sequence (DNA): TGTGCCAGCAGTGAAGGGGGGGTTGCTAATGAAAAACTGTTTTTT. This gives the protein CASSEGGVANEKLFF.

The chain employs TRBV10-3 and TRBJ2-7; TRBD2 agrees at 13 bases. Germline V CDR1 and CDR2: ENHRY, SYGVKD. J was trimmed by 5 bases and V by 6 bases; bases with no gene match: 7. CDR3 size: 15 residues. The CDR3 sequence is CAISTGTSGTHEQYF. In DNA form, the CDR3 reads TGTGCCATCAGCACCGGGACTAGCGGGACTCACGAGCAGTACTTC.

The genes are TRBV19 and TRBJ1-3; D not certain. Germline loops: CDR1 LNHDA, CDR2 SQIVND (reference sequence). The V gene lost 3 bases and the J gene lost 8 bases, with 11 bases spanning the gap. The CDR3 has 13 amino acids. DNA of the CDR3: TGTGCCAGTAGTATTGGGGTTGGGTACACCATATATTTT. This sequence encodes CASSIGVGYTIYF.

The chain couples TRBV15 to TRBJ1-5; D call uncertain. V was trimmed by 4 bases and J by 6 bases, leaving 16 bases between them. Looked up from germline, CDR1 is LNHNV and CDR2 is YYDKDF (reference sequence). The CDR3 spans 15 residues. The CDR3 reads CATSKAIGVFQPQHF. The CDR3, as DNA: TGTGCCACCAGCAAAGCAATTGGGGTTTTTCAGCCCCAGCATTTT.

The chain is built from TRBV10-3 and TRBJ2-3; D not certain. V shed 3 bases and J shed 0 bases, with 10 bases lying between them. The CDR3 runs 15 residues. Germline V lookup: CDR1 ENHRY, CDR2 SYGVKD. CDR3 loop: CAISDVTSSTDTQYF. CDR3 nucleotide sequence: TGTGCCATCAGTGACGTAACGTCTAGCACAGATACGCAGTATTTT.

CDR3 in DNA: TGTGCCTGGAGTGTACGTCAGGGGTTTGAAGAGACCCAGTACTTC. This codes for CAWSVRQGFEETQYF. The chain couples TRBV30 to TRBJ2-5; D is perhaps TRBD1 (6 bases). V lost 0 bases to trimming and J lost 3 bases, with 14 bases between them. This CDR3 region has 15 residues. Per germline, CDR1 GTSNPN and CDR2 SVGIG (reference sequence). Based on the CDR3 plus reference TRBV30 and TRBJ2-5, the full variable domain is SQTIHQWPATLVQPVGSPLSLECTVEGTSNPNLYWYRQAAGRGLQLLFYSVGIGQISSEVPQNLSASRPQDRQFILSSKKLLLSDSGFYLCAWSVRQGFEETQYFGPGTRLLVL.

V is TRBV19 and J is TRBJ2-1, with 9 nucleotides matching TRBD2. V shed 5 bases and J 4 bases; nucleotides not matched to a gene: 6. In germline, CDR1 is LNHDA, CDR2 SQIVND (reference sequence). The CDR3 is made up of 15 amino acids. CDR3 sequence (DNA): TGTGCCAGTAGTTGGGGGACTAGCAGATACAATGAGCAGTTCTTC. Translation gives CASSWGTSRYNEQFF.

This chain uses TRBV19 with TRBJ2-2; D uncertain. CDR1 is LNHDA, CDR2 SQIVND, per germline (reference sequence). CDR3 length equals 13 residues. Trimming shortened V by 4 bases and J by 5 bases, and 8 bases separated the two germline ends. CDR3 DNA sequence: TGTGCCAGTAGTACAGCCATAACCGGGGAGCTGTTTTTT. Translated: CASSTAITGELFF.